This entry lists 16 T cell receptor beta chains sequenced from one sample in a study of blood T cell repertoires in COVID-19. Profiled with immunoSEQ multiplex PCR; TCRdb holds only in-frame clones, not every one. The data contain roughly 120,000 clones, more than 75% of them singletons. Sequencing was carried out using peripheral blood. These TCRs come from a human donor in a cohort sampled during active COVID-19.

The chain employs TRBV2 and TRBJ1-3; 7 bases are a match to TRBD1. The CDR3 spans 15 residues. J was trimmed by 4 bases and V by 7 bases; bases with no gene match: 10. CDR1 and CDR2 (germline): SNHLY, FYNNEI. The CDR3 DNA reads TGTGCCAGCACCTTGGAGGGGGCGCTGGGAAACACCATATATTTT. It yields the protein CASTLEGALGNTIYF. The whole variable domain, remainder taken from reference TRBV2 and TRBJ1-3, is EPEVTQTPSHQVTQMGQEVILRCVPISNHLYFYWYRQILGQKVEFLVSFYNNEISEKSEIFDDQFSVERPDGSNFTLKIRSTKLEDSAMYFCASTLEGALGNTIYFGEGSWLTVV.

The V call is TRBV30, the J call TRBJ2-2; D is unclear. CDR1 is GTSNPN, CDR2 SVGIG, per germline (reference sequence). CDR3 length: 11 amino acids. The V and J ends lost 2 bases and 8 bases respectively, with 6 bases between them. The chain's CDR3 is CAWSPVGELFF. The DNA for the CDR3 is TGTGCCTGGAGTCCCGTTGGGGAGCTGTTTTTT.

The chain couples TRBV4-3 to TRBJ1-1; TRBD1 matches 8 bases. The CDR3 spans 17 residues. Germline V gene data show CDR1 as LGHNA and CDR2 as YSLEER. V lost 0 bases to trimming and J lost 0 bases; unmatched junction nucleotides: 6. CDR3 residues: CASSQDPWTGMNTEAFF. CDR3 DNA: TGCGCCAGCAGCCAAGACCCCTGGACAGGGATGAACACTGAAGCTTTCTTT.

The table lists this clone with a few counts. This rearrangement joins TRBV28 to TRBJ2-7, with TRBD1 matching over 9 bases. The CDR3 sequence is 14 residues long. V shed 4 bases and J 6 bases; nucleotides not matched to a gene: 7. Germline CDR1 and CDR2: MDHEN and SYDVKM. Written as DNA, the CDR3 is TGTGCCAGCAGTTCCCCGGGACAGGGCAGCGAGCAGTACTTC. Translation: CASSSPGQGSEQYF.

The chain couples TRBV11-3 to TRBJ2-4; 7 bases agree with TRBD2. Germline V gene lookup returns CDR1 SGHNT and CDR2 YENEEA. V lost 1 base and J lost 4; bases outside the gene matches: 7. The CDR3 consists of 16 residues. The CDR3 loop is CASSLGGSGEKNIQYF. CDR3 sequence (DNA): TGTGCCAGCAGCTTAGGAGGCAGCGGGGAGAAAAACATTCAGTACTTC.

This chain joins TRBV5-1 and TRBJ1-2; 10 nucleotides agree with TRBD1. The CDR3 spans 14 residues. The trim removed 3 bases at V and 9 bases at J, leaving 8 bases unmatched. CDR1 and CDR2 (germline): SGHRS, YFSETQ. CDR3 sequence (DNA): TGCGCCAGCAGCTCGGACAGGGGGTACGGTAGCTACACCTTC. This translates into CASSSDRGYGSYTF. The whole variable domain, filled in from reference TRBV5-1 and TRBJ1-2, reads KAGVTQTPRYLIKTRGQQVTLSCSPISGHRSVSWYQQTPGQGLQFLFEYFSETQRNKGNFPGRFSGRQFSNSRSEMNVSTLELGDSALYLCASSSDRGYGSYTFGSGTRLTVV.

J is TRBJ2-3 and V is TRBV9; TRBD1 is a possible D gene (5 bases). Germline-derived CDR1 and CDR2 are SGDLS and YYNGEE. V lost 4 bases and J 3 bases, leaving 12 bases between the germline ends. The CDR3 is 14 residues long. The CDR3 region has the DNA TGTGCCAGCAGCCCCCAAGGGGCAACAGATACGCAGTATTTT. This sequence encodes CASSPQGATDTQYF.

This clone was found once. The rearrangement links TRBV19 to TRBJ2-7; 8 positions agree with TRBD1. This CDR3 comprises 16 residues. The germline CDR1 and CDR2 sequences are LNHDA and SQIVND (reference sequence). After removal of 6 bases from V and 0 bases from J, the junction contained 10 bases not matched to a gene. CDR3 residues: CASRSSTGAGSYEQYF. The CDR3 DNA is TGTGCCAGTAGGTCTTCGACAGGGGCGGGCTCCTACGAGCAGTACTTC.

This clone has a handful of counts. The V call is TRBV18, the J call TRBJ2-7; 9 bases are shared with TRBD2. The CDR3 is 14 amino acids. From germline, CDR1 is KGHSH and CDR2 LQKENI. Trimming removed 2 bases from V and 4 bases from J; junction bases left unmatched: 3. The CDR3 loop reads CASSPASGRYEQYF. In DNA form, the CDR3 reads TGTGCCAGCTCACCAGCCAGCGGGAGGTACGAGCAGTACTTC.

The J gene is TRBJ1-3, the V gene TRBV19; 11 bases fit TRBD1. The CDR3 runs to 18 residues. With 7 bases clipped from V and 0 bases from J, the junction kept 11 bases outside the gene matches. The germline gives CDR1 LNHDA, CDR2 SQIVND (reference sequence). This CDR3 reads CASTKGQGVGGSGNTIYF. Written as DNA, the CDR3 is TGTGCCAGTACCAAGGGACAGGGGGTCGGCGGCTCTGGAAACACCATATATTTT.

This chain links TRBV1 with TRBJ1-6; the table's D gene call, TRBD1, was not cross checked with the DNA. TRBV1 is listed as a pseudogene. The CDR3 contains 16 residues. As DNA, the CDR3 is TGCACCAGCAGCCAGCGAGGACACCAACATAATTCACCCCTCCACTTT. It translates to CTSSQRGHQHNSPLHF.

This clone was detected once. The chain joins TRBV6-6 to TRBJ2-7; the D gene is possibly TRBD1 (6 bases). Trimming took 5 bases from V and 0 from J, leaving 20 bases between them. Per the germline V gene, CDR1 is MNHNY and CDR2 is SVGAGI (reference sequence). This CDR3 is built from 17 residues. This chain's CDR3 is CASSQSRGWGSSYEQYF. CDR3 DNA: TGTGCCAGCAGTCAGTCAAGGGGGTGGGGATCCTCCTACGAGCAGTACTTC.

The rearrangement joins TRBV28 to TRBJ1-2; 10 nucleotides agree with TRBD1. Germline trimming cut 6 bases from V and 8 bases from J; bases unmatched to any gene: 12. The germline CDR1 and CDR2 sequences are MDHEN and SYDVKM. CDR3 length equals 15 residues. The CDR3: CASSSLPGQGEGYTF. The CDR3 nucleotides are TGTGCCAGCAGCTCCCTTCCCGGACAGGGGGAGGGCTACACCTTC.

V is TRBV28 and J is TRBJ2-7; perhaps TRBD2 as D (6 bases). The V and J ends lost 3 bases and 5 bases respectively, with 20 bases between them. Germline V gene data show CDR1 as MDHEN and CDR2 as SYDVKM. The CDR3 sequence is 16 residues long. The CDR3 here is CASSLFSSGKTDEQYF. The CDR3 DNA sequence: TGTGCCAGCAGTTTGTTCAGTAGCGGTAAGACAGACGAGCAGTACTTC.

Written as DNA, the CDR3 is TGTGCCAGCAGTGAAGCGCGGAGGACGTTGTCCTACGAGCAGTACTTC. It yields the protein CASSEARRTLSYEQYF. J is TRBJ2-7 and V is TRBV2, with D possibly being TRBD2 (5 bases). This CDR3 region has 16 residues. Trimming took off 0 bases at V and 1 base at J, with 13 bases between the two ends. Germline lookup yields CDR1 SNHLY and CDR2 FYNNEI. Full variable domain (remainder filled in from reference TRBV2 and TRBJ2-7): EPEVTQTPSHQVTQMGQEVILRCVPISNHLYFYWYRQILGQKVEFLVSFYNNEISEKSEIFDDQFSVERPDGSNFTLKIRSTKLEDSAMYFCASSEARRTLSYEQYFGPGTRLTVT.

The gene calls are TRBV18 and TRBJ1-2, with 8 bases lining up with TRBD1. Trimming cost V 2 bases and J 0 bases; bases outside gene matches: 2. This CDR3 has 15 residues. Germline V lookup: CDR1 KGHSH, CDR2 LQKENI. CDR3 sequence (DNA): TGTGCCAGCTCACCAGGGACAGGAGCTAACTATGGCTACACCTTC. Its protein is CASSPGTGANYGYTF.